The T cell receptor beta chain under discussion was sequenced for a study of human T cells and chemical hapten exposure. Study background: A mostly female patient group had alopecia areata, totalis or universalis. Findings and caveats of the study: Unchanged with DPC sensitization were TCRs above 1 in 1000 frequency. The formation of large CDR3 similarity clusters by expanded TCRs significantly exceeded that of controls.

Worth noting for this clonotype: Its target is not known. Possible read error: a much larger clone is one base away.

TCRdb independently ran MiXCR on the RACE reads; one entry per CDR3 protein. This table has approximately 49,000 distinct CDR3 sequences, around 9% appearing once. Noted time point: patch test 1, 2 weeks after DPC sensitization. Treatment indicated: therapeutic diphenylcyclopropenone sensitization with weekly scalp DPC. Non-pregnant alopecia patients aged 18 to 70, suitable for DPC therapy. Germline assignment: CDR1 KGHSH and CDR2 LQKENI. This CDR3 is built from 14 residues. Trimming removed 8 bases at V and 1 base at J, with 14 bases between. This TCR came from a woman aged 45-65 years with alopecia areata. Some clones in this sample may be carry-over from other donors' samples. The sequencing here drew on whole blood, taken in connection with sensitization to the hapten diphenylcyclopropenone (DPC). The genes are TRBV18 and TRBJ2-5; D is uncertain. CDR3 nucleotides: TGTGCCAGCACCACCACCGGGTTCCAAGAGACCCAGTACTTC. It is translated as CASTTTGFQETQYF.